The 6 T cell receptor beta chains presented below share a single source sample, sequenced in a study of blood T cell repertoires in COVID-19. Assay used: immunoSEQ multiplex PCR; TCRdb lists only in-frame clones, some missing. The table lists 75,000 to 100,000 clones, 75% to 85% of them singletons, with roughly 25% in the top ten. Sequenced sample: peripheral blood. These receptors were collected from a man between 65 and 85 years old with acute or convalescent COVID-19.

This chain uses TRBV6-5 with TRBJ2-1, with TRBD2 as a possible D gene (5 bases). V was clipped by 0 bases and J by 3 bases, with 6 bases between them. CDR1 is MNHEY, CDR2 SVGAGI, per germline. This CDR3 has 14 amino acids. The CDR3 sequence: CASSYSGDYNEQFF. CDR3 sequence (DNA): TGTGCCAGCAGTTACTCGGGAGACTACAATGAGCAGTTCTTC.

This rearrangement joins TRBV29-1 to TRBJ1-6, with TRBD1 matching over 8 bases. Germline V lookup: CDR1 SQVTM, CDR2 ANQGSEA. This CDR3 comprises 13 residues. V was clipped by 4 bases and J by 10 bases; unmatched bases: 6. DNA of the CDR3: TGCAGCGTTGCGGACAGGGTTCGGTCACCCCTCCACTTT. Protein product: CSVADRVRSPLHF.

The V gene is TRBV19, the J gene TRBJ1-5; D ambiguous. The germline V gene has CDR1 LNHDA and CDR2 SQIVND (reference sequence). Between the trimmed V and J ends, which lost 3 bases and 6 bases, there was a span of 15 bases. The CDR3 has 15 residues. Here the CDR3 DNA reads TGTGCCAGTAGTATCTTTCACGCTGGCAGTCAGCCCCAGCATTTT. Translation gives CASSIFHAGSQPQHF.

The chain joins TRBV28 to TRBJ1-6, with unresolved D. V was cut by 5 bases and J by 8 bases, with 10 bases left in between. The germline CDR1 and CDR2 sequences are MDHEN and SYDVKM. The length of the CDR3 is 13 residues. The CDR3 DNA sequence: TGTGCCAGCAGTGGCGGGGAGCATTCACCCCTCCACTTT. This gives the protein CASSGGEHSPLHF.

The DNA for the CDR3 is TGTGCCAGCAGACCGACTTGGACAGGCTTGAACACTGAAGCTTTCTTT. This translates into CASRPTWTGLNTEAFF. The chain carries TRBV28 and TRBJ1-1, with 7 bases identical to TRBD1. The CDR3 length is 16 residues. With V trimmed by 6 bases and J by 0 bases, 10 bases remained unmatched. Germline V lookup: CDR1 MDHEN, CDR2 SYDVKM.

Remarks on this clone: The same CDR3 can be traced to other DNA sequences in this sample. This chain connects TRBV28 to TRBJ2-7, with D maybe TRBD2 (6 bases). In germline, CDR1 is MDHEN, CDR2 SYDVKM. There are 14 residues in the CDR3. Trimming left V 9 bases short and J 2 bases short, with 17 bases between. CDR3 sequence (DNA): TGTGCCAGTCGAACCGGGACTGGAGCCTACGAGCAGTACTTC. Its protein product is CASRTGTGAYEQYF.